A single sample gave rise to the 24 T cell receptor beta chains below, sequenced in a study of control samples from healthy donors and cancer patients. Data came from immunoSEQ multiplex PCR; TCRdb stores just in-frame clones and leaves some out. The sample records almost 85,000 clones, over 90% being singletons. The sample comprised blood. Receptors originate from a woman aged 18-35 years in good health.

This sequence joins TRBV7-6 and TRBJ1-2; D not resolved. The CDR3 extends over 17 amino acids. Germline assignment: CDR1 SGHVS and CDR2 FNYEAQ. With 1 base removed from V and 6 bases from J, the gap between germline ends came to 21 bases. In DNA form, the CDR3 reads TGTGCCAGCAGCTTAGAACAGACCCCCCGGACCCCGGATGGCTACACCTTC. Protein sequence: CASSLEQTPRTPDGYTF.

V and J are TRBV5-1 and TRBJ2-6; 14 bases align to TRBD2. This CDR3 comprises 18 residues. V lost 4 bases to trimming and J lost 2 bases; unmatched junction nucleotides: 5. Germline CDR1 reads SGHRS; CDR2 reads YFSETQ. The CDR3 DNA is TGCGCCAGCAGCCTAGGACTAGCGGGGGGACCTGGGGCCAACGTCCTGACTTTC. It encodes CASSLGLAGGPGANVLTF.

The chain uses TRBV19 and TRBJ2-7; D remains ambiguous. Trimming removed 4 bases at V and 5 bases at J, with 6 bases between. The germline gives CDR1 LNHDA, CDR2 SQIVND (reference sequence). The CDR3 has 11 amino acids. This CDR3 reads CASSNRNEQYF. As DNA, the CDR3 is TGTGCCAGTAGTAATCGGAACGAGCAGTACTTC.

The chain combines TRBV9 with TRBJ1-3, with TRBD1 identical over 9 bases. Germline assignment: CDR1 SGDLS and CDR2 YYNGEE. V gave up 3 bases and J gave up 7 bases; unmatched junction bases: 8. The CDR3 runs 15 residues. CDR3 sequence (DNA): TGTGCCAGCAGCGAGGGCGGACAGGGGAGGAACACCATATATTTT. Translation gives CASSEGGQGRNTIYF. Using reference TRBV9 and TRBJ1-3 for the parts outside the CDR3, the full variable domain is DSGVTQTPKHLITATGQRVTLRCSPRSGDLSVYWYQQSLDQGLQFLIQYYNGEERAKGNILERFSAQQFPDLHSELNLSSLELGDSALYFCASSEGGQGRNTIYFGEGSWLTVV.

This clone occurred once. V is TRBV11-2 and J is TRBJ2-5; TRBD1 matches at 8 bases. This CDR3 is built from 14 residues. Germline V gives CDR1 SGHAT, CDR2 FQNNGV. The V segment lost 5 bases and the J segment 3 bases; nucleotides outside the gene matches: 5. In DNA form, the CDR3 reads TGTGCCAGCAGCCTGGACAGGGTGGAAGAGACCCAGTACTTC. Its protein is CASSLDRVEETQYF.

This sequence joins TRBV4-1 and TRBJ1-6, with a weak D call TRBD1 (5 bases). Per the germline V gene, CDR1 is MGHRA and CDR2 is YSYEKL. V lost 1 base, J lost 10 bases, and 14 bases lay in between. This CDR3 comprises 15 residues. For the CDR3, the DNA is TGCGCCAGCAGCCAAGGAACAGGTGCCGGGTCACCCCTCCACTTT. This sequence encodes CASSQGTGAGSPLHF.

The chain recombines TRBV5-1 with TRBJ1-2, with D possibly TRBD1 on 6 matching bases. Germline CDR1 SGHRS, CDR2 YFSETQ. The CDR3 runs 14 residues. V dropped 4 bases and J dropped 4 bases, with 14 bases sitting between them. The CDR3 DNA sequence: TGCGCCAGCAGCCAGTCGCAGGGGCCCTATGGCTACACCTTC. This translates into CASSQSQGPYGYTF. The full variable domain, with the rest looked up from reference TRBV5-1 and TRBJ1-2, is KAGVTQTPRYLIKTRGQQVTLSCSPISGHRSVSWYQQTPGQGLQFLFEYFSETQRNKGNFPGRFSGRQFSNSRSEMNVSTLELGDSALYLCASSQSQGPYGYTFGSGTRLTVV.

V gene TRBV7-9 combines with J gene TRBJ2-3; D is possibly TRBD2 (6 bases). The CDR3 length is 15 residues. Trimming took off 5 bases at V and 2 bases at J, with 14 bases between the two ends. Germline loops: CDR1 SEHNR, CDR2 FQNEAQ (reference sequence). The CDR3 sequence: CASSVVGGYTDTQYF. DNA of the CDR3: TGTGCCAGCAGCGTAGTGGGGGGATACACAGATACGCAGTATTTT.

The chain is built from TRBV25-1 and TRBJ1-2; perhaps TRBD1 as D (6 bases). The CDR3 consists of 12 residues. Trimming removed 6 bases from V and 8 bases from J, with 13 bases in between. The germline gives CDR1 MGHDK, CDR2 SYGVNS. CDR3 residues: CASSRGGAGYTF. The CDR3 bases are TGTGCCAGCAGCAGGGGAGGGGCAGGCTACACCTTC.

This chain links TRBV28 with TRBJ2-7; no clear D gene. The CDR3 has 15 residues. Germline V gene data show CDR1 as MDHEN and CDR2 as SYDVKM. V lost 5 bases, J lost 3 bases, and 17 bases lay in between. CDR3 DNA: TGTGCCAGCAGTCCCGGTGTCCTTGGGGTCTACGAGCAGTACTTC. Its protein product is CASSPGVLGVYEQYF.

This chain uses TRBV2 with TRBJ2-1; possible D gene TRBD2, 5 bases. V lost 6 bases and J lost 9, with 9 bases in between. The V gene's germline CDR1 is SNHLY and CDR2 FYNNEI. This CDR3 region has 11 residues. The CDR3 spells CASSFGGEQFF. In DNA form, the CDR3 reads TGTGCCAGCAGCTTCGGAGGTGAGCAGTTCTTC.

The J gene is TRBJ2-2, the V gene TRBV27; D not resolved. Trimming cost V 7 bases and J 1 base, with 31 bases left between them. Looked up from germline, CDR1 is MNHEY and CDR2 is SMNVEV (reference sequence). The CDR3 length is 21 residues. DNA of the CDR3: TGTGCCAGCACATTCAAACCTGGGGTTTGGGGTCGAGTGAAGAACACCGGGGAGCTGTTTTTT. Amino acid sequence: CASTFKPGVWGRVKNTGELFF.

This chain uses TRBV15 with TRBJ1-3; D is unresolved. This CDR3 has 18 residues. Germline lookup yields CDR1 LNHNV and CDR2 YYDKDF (reference sequence). Trimming removed 0 bases at V and 0 bases at J, with 15 bases between. CDR3 region: CATSRDLANPYSGNTIYF. The CDR3 DNA is TGTGCCACCAGCAGAGATCTGGCAAACCCATACTCTGGAAACACCATATATTTT.

The rearrangement uses TRBV28 and TRBJ1-2; a possible D gene is TRBD1 (6 bases). CDR3 size: 14 residues. Looked up from germline, CDR1 is MDHEN and CDR2 is SYDVKM. The V end was cut by 4 bases, the J end by 4 bases, with 13 bases between. CDR3 bases: TGTGCCAGCAGTTCCGGACAGCCTCCCTATGGCTACACCTTC. Amino acid sequence: CASSSGQPPYGYTF.

This clone was counted only a few times. This chain links TRBV11-3 with TRBJ2-5; D is uncertain. Trimming took 5 bases from V and 4 from J, leaving 11 bases between them. Germline loops: CDR1 SGHNT, CDR2 YENEEA. The CDR3 spans 13 residues. The CDR3 spells CASSATSLETQYF. The DNA of the CDR3 is TGTGCCAGCAGCGCCACGAGCTTAGAGACCCAGTACTTC.

V is TRBV4-3 and J is TRBJ1-4; 7 bases fit TRBD1. CDR1 is LGHNA, CDR2 YSLEER, per germline. Unmatched junction bases numbered 8, after V lost 0 bases and J lost 7 bases. This CDR3 contains 16 residues. CDR3 sequence: CASSQDIARGGEKLFF. CDR3 bases: TGCGCCAGCAGCCAAGATATAGCCAGGGGGGGTGAAAAACTGTTTTTT.

This rearrangement joins TRBV27 to TRBJ2-7, with 9 bases that match TRBD1. The CDR3 covers 15 residues. Germline V gene sequence: CDR1 MNHEY, CDR2 SMNVEV (reference sequence). Losses at the gene ends were 5 bases for V and 5 bases for J; bases not matched to a gene: 10. CDR3 sequence: CASSTNRDRDHEQYF. The CDR3 DNA is TGTGCCAGCAGTACCAACCGGGACAGGGACCACGAGCAGTACTTC.

CDR3 nucleotide sequence: TGTGCCAGCAGTTTGGGGCTAGCGGTCGAGCAGTACTTC. This codes for CASSLGLAVEQYF. The V and J genes are TRBV12-3 or TRBV12-4 and TRBJ2-7, with 7 bases matching TRBD2. This CDR3 comprises 13 residues. V lost 3 bases, J lost 6 bases, and 5 bases stayed unmatched.

V is TRBV7-9 and J is TRBJ1-6; D unresolved. This CDR3 spans 15 amino acids. Germline V lookup: CDR1 SEHNR, CDR2 FQNEAQ (reference sequence). Trimming removed 5 bases from V and 10 bases from J, with 18 bases in between. The CDR3 region has the DNA TGTGCCAGCAGCCCCCGCGAGGGAGGTTGGTCACCCCTCCACTTT. Translated, it gives CASSPREGGWSPLHF.

The V gene is TRBV12-5, the J gene TRBJ2-6; D is uncertain. The CDR3 is made up of 13 amino acids. CDR1 LGHNT and CDR2 FRNRAP come from the germline V gene. V was shortened by 1 base and J by 4 bases, with 2 bases between the two germline ends. The CDR3: CASGLAGANVLTF. The CDR3 coding sequence is TGTGCTAGTGGTTTGGCGGGGGCCAACGTCCTGACTTTC.

The chain uses TRBV28 and TRBJ1-4, with D unclear. The CDR3 runs to 14 residues. V was cut by 6 bases and J by 5 bases, with 13 bases left in between. CDR1 is MDHEN and CDR2 is SYDVKM in the germline V gene. CDR3: CASSRSYLNEKLFF. The CDR3 region has the DNA TGTGCCAGCAGCCGTAGCTATCTGAATGAAAAACTGTTTTTT.

The chain joins TRBV3-1 (or the pseudogene TRBV3-2) to TRBJ2-5; tentatively, D is TRBD2 (5 bases). V shed 1 base and J shed 5 bases, with 8 bases lying between them. Germline CDR1 reads LGHDT; CDR2 reads YNNKEL (reference sequence). There are 13 residues in the CDR3. DNA for the CDR3: TGTGCCAGCAGCCAAGGGAGGAGCGAGACCCAGTACTTC. Translation: CASSQGRSETQYF.

The chain links TRBV5-5 to TRBJ2-2, with 15 bases identical to TRBD2. The CDR3 consists of 18 residues. Trimming cost V 6 bases and J 8 bases; bases outside gene matches: 14. The germline V gene encodes CDR1 SGHKS and CDR2 YYEKEE (reference sequence). CDR3 loop: CASNGLAGGQSKTGELFF. CDR3 in DNA: TGTGCCAGCAACGGACTAGCGGGAGGGCAGTCAAAGACTGGGGAGCTGTTTTTT.

The chain recombines TRBV3-1 (or the pseudogene TRBV3-2) with TRBJ2-7, with D possibly matching TRBD2 (6 bases). CDR1 LGHDT and CDR2 YNNKEL come from the germline V gene (reference sequence). This CDR3 contains 15 residues. V gave up 3 bases and J gave up 3 bases, with 15 bases separating them. The CDR3 coding sequence is TGTGCCAGCAGCCAGGGGGGATCTAGGGTCTACGAGCAGTACTTC. Protein sequence: CASSQGGSRVYEQYF.